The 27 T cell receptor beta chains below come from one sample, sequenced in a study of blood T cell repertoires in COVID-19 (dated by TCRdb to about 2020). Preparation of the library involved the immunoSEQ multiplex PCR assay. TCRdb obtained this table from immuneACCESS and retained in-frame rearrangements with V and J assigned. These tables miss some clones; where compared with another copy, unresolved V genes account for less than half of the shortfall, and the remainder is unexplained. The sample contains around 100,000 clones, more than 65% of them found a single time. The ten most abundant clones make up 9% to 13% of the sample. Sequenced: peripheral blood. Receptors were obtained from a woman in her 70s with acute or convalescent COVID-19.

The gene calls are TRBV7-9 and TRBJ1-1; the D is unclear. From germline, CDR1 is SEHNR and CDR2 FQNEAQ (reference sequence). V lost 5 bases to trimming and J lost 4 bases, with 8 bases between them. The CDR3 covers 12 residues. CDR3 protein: CASSPGFTEAFF. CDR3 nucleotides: TGTGCCAGCAGCCCGGGATTCACTGAAGCTTTCTTT.

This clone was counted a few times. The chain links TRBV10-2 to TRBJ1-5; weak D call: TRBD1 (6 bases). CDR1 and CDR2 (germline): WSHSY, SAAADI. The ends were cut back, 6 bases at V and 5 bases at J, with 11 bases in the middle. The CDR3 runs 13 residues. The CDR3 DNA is TGCGCCAGCAGCCGGGACACTTATCAGCCCCAGCATTTT. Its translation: CASSRDTYQPQHF.

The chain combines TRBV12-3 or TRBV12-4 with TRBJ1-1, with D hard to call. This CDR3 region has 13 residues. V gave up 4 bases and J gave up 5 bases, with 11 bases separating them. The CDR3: CASSSSYSTEAFF. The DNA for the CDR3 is TGTGCCAGCAGTTCCTCCTATAGTACTGAAGCTTTCTTT.

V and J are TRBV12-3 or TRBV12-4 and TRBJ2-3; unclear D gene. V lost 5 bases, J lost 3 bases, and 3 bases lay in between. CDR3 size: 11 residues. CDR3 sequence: CASSPTDTQYF. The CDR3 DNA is TGTGCCAGCAGTCCTACAGATACGCAGTATTTT.

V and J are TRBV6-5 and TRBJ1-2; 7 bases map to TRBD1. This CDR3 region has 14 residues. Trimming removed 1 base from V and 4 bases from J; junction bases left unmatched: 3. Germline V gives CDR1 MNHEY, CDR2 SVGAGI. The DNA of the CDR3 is TGTGCCAGCAGTTACTTTGGGGACAGCTATGGCTACACCTTC. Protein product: CASSYFGDSYGYTF.

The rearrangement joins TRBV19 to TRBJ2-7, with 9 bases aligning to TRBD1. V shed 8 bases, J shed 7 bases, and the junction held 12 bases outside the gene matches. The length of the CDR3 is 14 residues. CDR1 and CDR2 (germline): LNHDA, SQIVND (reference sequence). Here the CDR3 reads CASGNRGPPGEQYF. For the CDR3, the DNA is TGTGCCAGTGGAAACAGGGGGCCCCCTGGGGAGCAGTACTTC.

CDR3 protein: CSARPDTEAFF. As DNA, the CDR3 is TGCAGTGCTAGACCTGACACTGAAGCTTTCTTT. V is TRBV20-1 and J is TRBJ1-1; D gene uncertain. CDR1 and CDR2 from the germline V gene are DFQATT and SNEGSKA (reference sequence). This CDR3 is 11 amino acids long. Trimming took off 2 bases at V and 3 bases at J, with 4 bases between the two ends.

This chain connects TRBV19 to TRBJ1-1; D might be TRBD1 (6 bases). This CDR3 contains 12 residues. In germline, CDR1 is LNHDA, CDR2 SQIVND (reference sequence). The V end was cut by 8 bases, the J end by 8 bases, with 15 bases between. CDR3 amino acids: CASQTGFSEAFF. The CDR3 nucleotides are TGTGCCAGTCAGACAGGCTTCTCAGAAGCTTTCTTT.

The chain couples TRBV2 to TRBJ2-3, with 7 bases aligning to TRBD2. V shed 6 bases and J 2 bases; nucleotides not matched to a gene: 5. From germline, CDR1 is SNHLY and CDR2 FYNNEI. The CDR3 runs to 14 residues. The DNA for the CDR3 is TGTGCCAGCAGAGGCGGGGGTCACACAGATACGCAGTATTTT. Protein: CASRGGGHTDTQYF. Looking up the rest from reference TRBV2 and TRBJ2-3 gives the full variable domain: EPEVTQTPSHQVTQMGQEVILRCVPISNHLYFYWYRQILGQKVEFLVSFYNNEISEKSEIFDDQFSVERPDGSNFTLKIRSTKLEDSAMYFCASRGGGHTDTQYFGPGTRLTVL.

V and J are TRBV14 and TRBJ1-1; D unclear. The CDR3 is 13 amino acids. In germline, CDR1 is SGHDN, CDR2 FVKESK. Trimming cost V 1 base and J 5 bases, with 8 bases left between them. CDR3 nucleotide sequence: TGTGCCAGCAGCCAAGGACCGAGGACTGAAGCTTTCTTT. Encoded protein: CASSQGPRTEAFF.

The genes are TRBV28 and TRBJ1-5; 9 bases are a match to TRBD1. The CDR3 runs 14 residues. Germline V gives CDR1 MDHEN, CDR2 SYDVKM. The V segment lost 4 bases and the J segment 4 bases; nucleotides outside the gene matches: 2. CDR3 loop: CASSSGQGNQPQHF. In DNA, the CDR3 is TGTGCCAGCAGTTCGGGACAGGGAAATCAGCCCCAGCATTTT. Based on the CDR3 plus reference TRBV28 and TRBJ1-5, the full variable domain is DVKVTQSSRYLVKRTGEKVFLECVQDMDHENMFWYRQDPGLGLRLIYFSYDVKMKEKGDIPEGYSVSREKKERFSLILESASTNQTSMYLCASSSGQGNQPQHFGDGTRLSIL.

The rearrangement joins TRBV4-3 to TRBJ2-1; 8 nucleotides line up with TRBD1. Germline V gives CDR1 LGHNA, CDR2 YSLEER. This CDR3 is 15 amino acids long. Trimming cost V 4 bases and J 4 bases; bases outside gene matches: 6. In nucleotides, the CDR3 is TGCGCCAGCAGCCGCGACAGGGGTGCATACAATGAGCAGTTCTTC. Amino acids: CASSRDRGAYNEQFF.

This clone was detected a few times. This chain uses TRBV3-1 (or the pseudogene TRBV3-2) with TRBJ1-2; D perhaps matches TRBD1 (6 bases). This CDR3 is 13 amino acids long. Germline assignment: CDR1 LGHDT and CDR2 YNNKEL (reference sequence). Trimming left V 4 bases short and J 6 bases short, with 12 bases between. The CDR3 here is CASSRAGGDGYTF. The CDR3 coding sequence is TGTGCCAGCAGCCGGGCGGGGGGCGATGGCTACACCTTC.

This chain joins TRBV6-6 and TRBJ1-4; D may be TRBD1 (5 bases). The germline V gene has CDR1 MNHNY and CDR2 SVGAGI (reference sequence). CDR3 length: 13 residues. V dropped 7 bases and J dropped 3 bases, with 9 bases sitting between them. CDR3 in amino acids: CASIRGPNEKLFF. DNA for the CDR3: TGTGCCAGCATTAGGGGTCCTAATGAAAAACTGTTTTTT.

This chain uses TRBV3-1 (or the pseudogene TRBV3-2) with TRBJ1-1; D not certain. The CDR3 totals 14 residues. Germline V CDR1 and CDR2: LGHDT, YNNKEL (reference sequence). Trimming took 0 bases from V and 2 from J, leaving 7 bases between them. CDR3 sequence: CASSQDQFNTEAFF. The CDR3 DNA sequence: TGTGCCAGCAGCCAAGACCAGTTCAACACTGAAGCTTTCTTT.

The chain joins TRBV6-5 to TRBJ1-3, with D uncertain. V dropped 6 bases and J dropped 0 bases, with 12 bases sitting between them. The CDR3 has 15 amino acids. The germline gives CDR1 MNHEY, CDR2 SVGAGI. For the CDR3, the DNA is TGTGCCAGCAGCTCTGGAGCCACCTCTGGAAACACCATATATTTT. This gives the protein CASSSGATSGNTIYF.

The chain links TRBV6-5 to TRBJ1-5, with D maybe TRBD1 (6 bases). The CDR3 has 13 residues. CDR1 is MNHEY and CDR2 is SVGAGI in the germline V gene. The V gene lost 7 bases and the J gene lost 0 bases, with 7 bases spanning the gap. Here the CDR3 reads CASNRDSNQPQHF. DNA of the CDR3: TGTGCCAGCAACAGGGATAGCAATCAGCCCCAGCATTTT.

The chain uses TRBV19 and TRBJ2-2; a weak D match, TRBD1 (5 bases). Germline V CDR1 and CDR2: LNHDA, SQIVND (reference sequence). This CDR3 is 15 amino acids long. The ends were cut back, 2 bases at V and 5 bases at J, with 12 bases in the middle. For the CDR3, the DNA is TGTGCCAGTAGTATATTAGCAGGGATGACCGGGGAGCTGTTTTTT. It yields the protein CASSILAGMTGELFF. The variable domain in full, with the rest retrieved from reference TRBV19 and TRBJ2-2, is DGGITQSPKYLFRKEGQNVTLSCEQNLNHDAMYWYRQDPGQGLRLIYYSQIVNDFQKGDIAEGYSVSREKKESFPLTVTSAQKNPTAFYLCASSILAGMTGELFFGEGSRLTVL.

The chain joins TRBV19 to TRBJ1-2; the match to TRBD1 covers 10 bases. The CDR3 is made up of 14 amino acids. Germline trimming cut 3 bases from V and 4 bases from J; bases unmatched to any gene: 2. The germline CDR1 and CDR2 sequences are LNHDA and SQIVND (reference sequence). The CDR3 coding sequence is TGTGCCAGTAGTATCTGGACAGGGGGCTATGGCTACACCTTC. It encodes CASSIWTGGYGYTF.

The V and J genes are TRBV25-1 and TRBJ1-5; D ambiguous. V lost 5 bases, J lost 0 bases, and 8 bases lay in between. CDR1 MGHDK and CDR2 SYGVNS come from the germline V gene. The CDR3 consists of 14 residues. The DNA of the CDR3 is TGTGCCAGCAGTTACGGGAATAGCAATCAGCCCCAGCATTTT. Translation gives CASSYGNSNQPQHF. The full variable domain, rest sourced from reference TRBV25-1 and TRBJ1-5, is EADIYQTPRYLVIGTGKKITLECSQTMGHDKMYWYQQDPGMELHLIHYSYGVNSTEKGDLSSESTVSRIRTEHFPLTLESARPSHTSQYLCASSYGNSNQPQHFGDGTRLSIL.

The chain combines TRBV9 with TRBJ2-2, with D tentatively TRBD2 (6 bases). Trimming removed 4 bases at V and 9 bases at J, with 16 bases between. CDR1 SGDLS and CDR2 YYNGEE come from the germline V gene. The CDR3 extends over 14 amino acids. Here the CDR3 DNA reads TGTGCCAGCAGCACCCGACTAGGAAGCCGGGAGCTGTTTTTT. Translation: CASSTRLGSRELFF.

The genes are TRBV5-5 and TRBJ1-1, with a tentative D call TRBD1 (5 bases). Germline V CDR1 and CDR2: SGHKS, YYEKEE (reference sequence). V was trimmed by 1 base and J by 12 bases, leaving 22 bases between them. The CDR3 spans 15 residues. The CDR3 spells CASSLSMQGAFGTFF. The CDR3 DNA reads TGTGCCAGCAGCTTGAGTATGCAAGGGGCGTTCGGAACTTTCTTT.

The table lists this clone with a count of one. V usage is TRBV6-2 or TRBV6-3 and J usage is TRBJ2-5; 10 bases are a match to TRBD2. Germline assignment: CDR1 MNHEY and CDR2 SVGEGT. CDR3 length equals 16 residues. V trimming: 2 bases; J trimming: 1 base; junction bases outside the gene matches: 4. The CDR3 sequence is CASSYGIAGGQETQYF. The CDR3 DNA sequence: TGTGCCAGCAGTTACGGGATAGCGGGGGGCCAAGAGACCCAGTACTTC.

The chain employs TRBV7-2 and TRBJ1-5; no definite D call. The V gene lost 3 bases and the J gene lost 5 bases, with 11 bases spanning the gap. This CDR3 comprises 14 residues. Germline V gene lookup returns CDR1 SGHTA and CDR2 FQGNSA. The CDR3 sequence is CASSLGRNYQPQHF. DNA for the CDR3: TGTGCCAGCAGCTTGGGCAGGAACTATCAGCCCCAGCATTTT.

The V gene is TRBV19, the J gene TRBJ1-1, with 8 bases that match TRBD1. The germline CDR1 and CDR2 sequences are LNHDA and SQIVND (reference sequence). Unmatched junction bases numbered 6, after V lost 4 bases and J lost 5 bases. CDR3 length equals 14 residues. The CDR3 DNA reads TGTGCCAGTAGTACGACAGGGGTAGAAACTGAAGCTTTCTTT. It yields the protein CASSTTGVETEAFF. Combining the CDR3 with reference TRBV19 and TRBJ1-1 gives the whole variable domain DGGITQSPKYLFRKEGQNVTLSCEQNLNHDAMYWYRQDPGQGLRLIYYSQIVNDFQKGDIAEGYSVSREKKESFPLTVTSAQKNPTAFYLCASSTTGVETEAFFGQGTRLTVV.

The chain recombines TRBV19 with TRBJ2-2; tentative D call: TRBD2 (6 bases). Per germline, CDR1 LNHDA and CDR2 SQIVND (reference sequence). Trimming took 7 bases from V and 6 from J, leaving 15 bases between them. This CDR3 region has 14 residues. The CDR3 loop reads CASKEVWEAGELFF. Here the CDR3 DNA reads TGTGCCAGTAAGGAAGTGTGGGAGGCCGGGGAGCTGTTTTTT.

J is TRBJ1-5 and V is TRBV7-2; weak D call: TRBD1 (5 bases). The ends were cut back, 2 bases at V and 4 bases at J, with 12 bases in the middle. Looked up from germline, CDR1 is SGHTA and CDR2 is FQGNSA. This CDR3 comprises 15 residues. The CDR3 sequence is CASSLSDRVNQPQHF. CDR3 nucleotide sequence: TGTGCCAGCAGCTTATCTGACAGAGTGAATCAGCCCCAGCATTTT.